Listed below are T cell receptor beta chains from one sample, sequenced in a study of blood T cell repertoires in COVID-19. This table comes from immunoSEQ multiplex PCR, and its TCRdb copy is limited to in-frame clones, with some not included. The table shows approximately 190,000 clones, with around 82% occurring only once. The sample consisted of PBMCs or T cells enriched from blood (not recorded which). These receptors were taken from a man aged 35 to 55 who had recovered from COVID-19. Each CDR3 is given with its conserved first and last residue. Each record gives: clone size, J gene, V gene, D gene, CDR3 DNA, CDR3 protein. D genes are given only for firm matches. Some rows mark clone size as missing; the rest say once, few, many or name a class of expanded clone.

clone size: -
J gene: TRBJ1-2
V gene: TRBV11-2
D gene: TRBD1
CDR3 DNA: TGTGCCAGCAGAGCCCCCGGGACAGGGGACATCAGTGGCTACACCTTC
CDR3 protein: CASRAPGTGDISGYTF

clone size: -
J gene: TRBJ1-4
V gene: TRBV28
D gene: -
CDR3 DNA: TGTGCCAGCAGACTGGGGAGGGAAGAAAAACTGTTTTTT
CDR3 protein: CASRLGREEKLFF

clone size: -
J gene: TRBJ1-2
V gene: TRBV6-6
D gene: TRBD1
CDR3 DNA: TGTGCCAGCAGTTCTATAGGGACAGGCCTTGGCTATGGCTACACCTTC
CDR3 protein: CASSSIGTGLGYGYTF

clone size: -
J gene: TRBJ1-3
V gene: TRBV6-5
D gene: -
CDR3 DNA: TGTGCCAGCAGTTACTCGACAGAAGCTGGAAACACCATATATTTT
CDR3 protein: CASSYSTEAGNTIYF

clone size: once
J gene: TRBJ1-5
V gene: TRBV27
D gene: -
CDR3 DNA: TGTGCCAGCAGTCCGAAGCAAGCTGGGGGGGCCCAGCATTTT
CDR3 protein: CASSPKQAGGAQHF

clone size: -
J gene: TRBJ1-2
V gene: TRBV28
D gene: -
CDR3 DNA: TGTGCCAGCAGGGCAGTCAAGTATGGCTACACCTTC
CDR3 protein: CASRAVKYGYTF

clone size: -
J gene: TRBJ2-2
V gene: TRBV3-1/TRBV3-2
D gene: -
CDR3 DNA: TGTGCCAGCAGCCAATACAGGGGCCGGGGGACCGGGGAGCTGTTTTTT
CDR3 protein: CASSQYRGRGTGELFF

clone size: -
J gene: TRBJ1-2
V gene: TRBV4-3
D gene: -
CDR3 DNA: TGCGCCAGCAGCCAAGCCTACAGGGATACAAGCTACACCTTC
CDR3 protein: CASSQAYRDTSYTF

clone size: -
J gene: TRBJ1-4
V gene: TRBV6-5
D gene: TRBD1
CDR3 DNA: TGTGCCAGCAGTTACGACAGGGGAGGAACTAATGAAAAACTGTTTTTT
CDR3 protein: CASSYDRGGTNEKLFF

clone size: -
J gene: TRBJ1-2
V gene: TRBV6-5
D gene: TRBD1
CDR3 DNA: TGTGCCAGCAGCTTTGGACAGGGCGGCTATGGCTACACCTTC
CDR3 protein: CASSFGQGGYGYTF

clone size: -
J gene: TRBJ1-2
V gene: TRBV7-2
D gene: -
CDR3 DNA: TGTGCCAGCAGCTCTCGGGGACACTTCTATGGCTACACCTTC
CDR3 protein: CASSSRGHFYGYTF

clone size: -
J gene: TRBJ1-6
V gene: TRBV5-1
D gene: -
CDR3 DNA: TGCGCCAGCAGCTTGGGGGAGGCTCGGTCACCCCTCCACTTT
CDR3 protein: CASSLGEARSPLHF

clone size: -
J gene: TRBJ1-2
V gene: TRBV21-1
D gene: -
CDR3 DNA: TGTGCCAGCAGCAAAGCGGGCGCGCACTATGGCTACACCTTC
CDR3 protein: CASSKAGAHYGYTF

clone size: -
J gene: TRBJ1-1
V gene: TRBV11-2
D gene: -
CDR3 DNA: TGTGCCAGCAGCTTCCGGCGAGAGGGAACTGAAGCTTTCTTT
CDR3 protein: CASSFRREGTEAFF

clone size: -
J gene: TRBJ2-1
V gene: TRBV5-1
D gene: TRBD2
CDR3 DNA: TGCGCCAGCAGCTTGGAGGCGGGGGTGGTTGAGCAGTTCTTC
CDR3 protein: CASSLEAGVVEQFF

clone size: -
J gene: TRBJ2-1
V gene: TRBV5-1
D gene: TRBD1
CDR3 DNA: TGCGCCAGCAGCTTACGACAGGGGCCGAATGAGCAGTTCTTC
CDR3 protein: CASSLRQGPNEQFF

clone size: -
J gene: TRBJ2-1
V gene: TRBV7-8
D gene: TRBD2
CDR3 DNA: TGTGCCAGCAGCCCCGCGGGGGGCCCATTAAATGAGCAGTTCTTC
CDR3 protein: CASSPAGGPLNEQFF

clone size: -
J gene: TRBJ2-7
V gene: TRBV12-3/TRBV12-4
D gene: -
CDR3 DNA: TGTGCCAGCAGTTTGTCCAGGGGGACTGAGCAGTACTTC
CDR3 protein: CASSLSRGTEQYF

clone size: -
J gene: TRBJ2-5
V gene: TRBV7-2
D gene: -
CDR3 DNA: TGTGCCAGCAGCTTAGGAGTACAAGAGACCCAGTACTTC
CDR3 protein: CASSLGVQETQYF

clone size: once
J gene: TRBJ1-4
V gene: TRBV5-1
D gene: -
CDR3 DNA: TGCGCCAGCAGCTCCGACGGCTGGGAGGAAAAACTGTTTTTT
CDR3 protein: CASSSDGWEEKLFF

clone size: -
J gene: TRBJ1-2
V gene: TRBV10-3
D gene: -
CDR3 DNA: TGTGCCATCAGTGAGACGACTGTTGTCTATGGCTACACCTTC
CDR3 protein: CAISETTVVYGYTF

clone size: -
J gene: TRBJ1-2
V gene: TRBV14
D gene: TRBD1
CDR3 DNA: TGTGCCAGCAGCCAACTCGACAGGGGGAGCGATGGCTACACCTTC
CDR3 protein: CASSQLDRGSDGYTF

clone size: -
J gene: TRBJ2-1
V gene: TRBV19
D gene: TRBD2
CDR3 DNA: TGTGCCAGTAATTCCGGACTAGCGGACAATGAGCAGTTCTTC
CDR3 protein: CASNSGLADNEQFF

clone size: few
J gene: TRBJ2-7
V gene: TRBV5-4
D gene: -
CDR3 DNA: TGTGCCAGCAGCTTTTTCGGGGGCGAGCAGTACTTC
CDR3 protein: CASSFFGGEQYF

clone size: -
J gene: TRBJ2-7
V gene: TRBV10-3
D gene: -
CDR3 DNA: TGTGCCATCACCAAGACCGCGACAGACAATTCCTACGAGCAGTACTTC
CDR3 protein: CAITKTATDNSYEQYF

clone size: -
J gene: TRBJ2-2
V gene: TRBV24-1
D gene: -
CDR3 DNA: TGTGCCACCAGTGACCCGTGGGGTAGCGACATACCCAACACCGGGGAGCTGTTTTTT
CDR3 protein: CATSDPWGSDIPNTGELFF

clone size: -
J gene: TRBJ2-7
V gene: TRBV19
D gene: -
CDR3 DNA: TGTGCCAGTAGTAACATTCGAGGAAGCGAGCAGTACTTC
CDR3 protein: CASSNIRGSEQYF

clone size: -
J gene: TRBJ1-5
V gene: TRBV5-5
D gene: TRBD1
CDR3 DNA: TGTGCCAGCAGCAGAACCGGGACAGCTCAGCCCCAGCATTTT
CDR3 protein: CASSRTGTAQPQHF

clone size: -
J gene: TRBJ1-1
V gene: TRBV7-2
D gene: -
CDR3 DNA: TGTGCCAGCAGCCTCCTACGGGGTCGAACTGAAGCTTTCTTT
CDR3 protein: CASSLLRGRTEAFF

clone size: -
J gene: TRBJ2-7
V gene: TRBV19
D gene: -
CDR3 DNA: TGTGCCAGTAGTACCCCGGGACAACACTACGAGCAGTACTTC
CDR3 protein: CASSTPGQHYEQYF

clone size: -
J gene: TRBJ1-1
V gene: TRBV7-2
D gene: -
CDR3 DNA: TGTGCCAGCAGCCCAGGACAGAGAAACACTGAAGCTTTCTTT
CDR3 protein: CASSPGQRNTEAFF

clone size: -
J gene: TRBJ1-5
V gene: TRBV6-2/TRBV6-3
D gene: -
CDR3 DNA: TGTGCCAGCAGCCGAGGGGGTCAGCCCCAGCATTTT
CDR3 protein: CASSRGGQPQHF

clone size: -
J gene: TRBJ2-6
V gene: TRBV5-1
D gene: TRBD1
CDR3 DNA: TGCGCCAGCAGCTTAGGGACAGGGGGCTCCATGAGCTCTGGGGCCAACGTCCTGACTTTC
CDR3 protein: CASSLGTGGSMSSGANVLTF

clone size: -
J gene: TRBJ2-5
V gene: TRBV4-3
D gene: TRBD2
CDR3 DNA: TGCGCCAGCAGCCCCTCGGGGGGGGGTCAAGGGACCCAGTACTTC
CDR3 protein: CASSPSGGGQGTQYF

clone size: -
J gene: TRBJ2-3
V gene: TRBV4-1
D gene: TRBD1
CDR3 DNA: TGCGCCAGCAGCCCCAAAGGACAGGGTGGGGCAGATACGCAGTATTTT
CDR3 protein: CASSPKGQGGADTQYF

clone size: -
J gene: TRBJ2-3
V gene: TRBV7-9
D gene: -
CDR3 DNA: TGTGCCAGCAGCCGGACAACAGATACGCAGTATTTT
CDR3 protein: CASSRTTDTQYF

clone size: once
J gene: TRBJ2-1
V gene: TRBV9
D gene: -
CDR3 DNA: TGTGCCAGCAGCGTAAACGGGGGAATCGATGAGCAGTTCTTC
CDR3 protein: CASSVNGGIDEQFF

clone size: -
J gene: TRBJ1-5
V gene: TRBV9
D gene: TRBD1
CDR3 DNA: TGTGCCAGCAGCGCTGGGACAGGGGGAATCTATAGCAATCAGCCCCAGCATTTT
CDR3 protein: CASSAGTGGIYSNQPQHF

clone size: -
J gene: TRBJ2-7
V gene: TRBV6-2/TRBV6-3
D gene: TRBD2
CDR3 DNA: TGTGCCAGCAGTTATAGACTAGCGGGGGGCAGCTCCTACGAGCAGTACTTC
CDR3 protein: CASSYRLAGGSSYEQYF

clone size: -
J gene: TRBJ1-6
V gene: TRBV9
D gene: TRBD1
CDR3 DNA: TGTGCCAGCAGCTCATCGACAGGGCCTAATTCACCCCTCCACTTT
CDR3 protein: CASSSSTGPNSPLHF

clone size: -
J gene: TRBJ1-3
V gene: TRBV10-3
D gene: -
CDR3 DNA: TGTGCCATCAGAGATAGTCTCTCGCTCTCTGGAAACACCATATATTTT
CDR3 protein: CAIRDSLSLSGNTIYF

clone size: -
J gene: TRBJ2-7
V gene: TRBV14
D gene: -
CDR3 DNA: TGTGCCAGCAGCATACTCGGATCAGGGGCCCACGAGCAGTACTTC
CDR3 protein: CASSILGSGAHEQYF

clone size: -
J gene: TRBJ1-5
V gene: TRBV7-2
D gene: -
CDR3 DNA: TGTGCCAGCAGCCCCCTCCTAGGTGGCGGCCCGAATCAGCCCCAGCATTTT
CDR3 protein: CASSPLLGGGPNQPQHF

clone size: -
J gene: TRBJ1-6
V gene: TRBV7-3
D gene: -
CDR3 DNA: TGTGCCAGCAGCTTGAGGCGTTCTAATTCACCCCTCCACTTT
CDR3 protein: CASSLRRSNSPLHF

clone size: -
J gene: TRBJ2-7
V gene: TRBV2
D gene: TRBD1
CDR3 DNA: TGTGCCAGCAGACAGACAGGGCCCTACGAGCAGTACTTC
CDR3 protein: CASRQTGPYEQYF

clone size: -
J gene: TRBJ1-6
V gene: TRBV7-2
D gene: -
CDR3 DNA: TGTGCCAGCAGCTCGGGATTAGTCCGGCCCCTCCACTTT
CDR3 protein: CASSSGLVRPLHF

clone size: once
J gene: TRBJ2-5
V gene: TRBV28
D gene: TRBD2
CDR3 DNA: TGTGCCAGCAGTTCCGGACTAGCGGGGCGAGAGACCCAGTACTTC
CDR3 protein: CASSSGLAGRETQYF

clone size: -
J gene: TRBJ1-2
V gene: TRBV10-3
D gene: -
CDR3 DNA: TGTGCCATCAGTGAGTCGACGGGATCCAACTATGGCTACACCTTC
CDR3 protein: CAISESTGSNYGYTF

clone size: -
J gene: TRBJ1-2
V gene: TRBV11-2
D gene: -
CDR3 DNA: TGTGCCAGCAGCGCCCGACAGTATGACTACACCTTC
CDR3 protein: CASSARQYDYTF

clone size: few
J gene: TRBJ2-7
V gene: TRBV11-2
D gene: -
CDR3 DNA: TGTGCCAGCAGCCATTCAGGGTACGAGCAGTACTTC
CDR3 protein: CASSHSGYEQYF

clone size: -
J gene: TRBJ1-1
V gene: TRBV30
D gene: -
CDR3 DNA: TGTGCCTGGAGCGCTGGAGCAAACACTGAAGCTTTCTTT
CDR3 protein: CAWSAGANTEAFF

clone size: -
J gene: TRBJ1-4
V gene: TRBV12-3/TRBV12-4
D gene: -
CDR3 DNA: TGTGCCAGCAGTTTGCCTGGGGGGGGAAAACTGTTTTTT
CDR3 protein: CASSLPGGGKLFF